The entry below describes one TCR beta chain. An end of the junction does not agree with germline; a read error may underlie this. Sequencing used immunoSEQ multiplex PCR; TCRdb keeps in-frame clones, though not all of them. Of 2.3 million or so clones in the sample, roughly 93% are singletons; the top ten hold approximately 0.4%. The data derive from a study of shared clonotypes between healthy human individuals. This CDR3 is built from 11 residues. CDR1 DFQATT and CDR2 SNEGSKA come from the germline V gene (reference sequence). The sequencing input was naive CD4+ T cells from PBMCs. Subset described: CD45RA+ positively selected. V usage is TRBV20-1 and J usage is TRBJ1-4; TRBD1 matches at 9 bases. This receptor was identified in a man aged 18 to 35 in good health. Some clones in this sample may be carry-over from other donors' samples. The CDR3 coding sequence is TGCAGTGTCCCGGGACAGGGAGCATACCGGTTT. As protein: CSVPGQGAYRF.